The clone carrying this T cell receptor beta chain has just one count. CD45RO-negative, CCR7-selected cells formed the naive CD8 fraction, which excluded terminally differentiated effector memory CD45RA+ cells. Measured with immunoSEQ multiplex PCR; TCRdb has only the in-frame clones, and not every one. The repertoire holds approximately 2,200,000 clones, with 93% as singletons. This record comes from a study of shared clonotypes between healthy human individuals. V was clipped by 1 base and J by 5 bases, with 13 bases between them. Germline-derived CDR1 and CDR2 are SEHNR and FQNEAQ (reference sequence). The CDR3 has 15 residues.

The sequence derives from a man between 18 and 29 years old in good health. Some clones in this sample may be carry-over from other donors' samples. What was sequenced was naive CD8+ T cells from PBMCs. V gene TRBV7-9 combines with J gene TRBJ2-3; TRBD2 might be the D (6 bases). The CDR3 DNA sequence: TGTGCCAGCAGCTTAGTAAGTCGGGGGAAAGATACGCAGTATTTT. Its protein is CASSLVSRGKDTQYF.